A selection of T cell receptor beta chains follows, all from one sample in a study of OX40 agonist ivuxolimab in advanced cancers. TCRdb's table, derived via immunoSEQ multiplex PCR, lists solely in-frame clones and lacks some. The sample has approximately 70,000 clones, over 70% seen once. Material: CD4+ or CD8+ T cells sorted from blood, obtained in a trial of the OX40 agonist ivuxolimab. These receptors came from an adult with an advanced solid tumor such as melanoma, head and neck, liver or kidney cancer. The CDR3 runs from the conserved cysteine through the conserved F or W. D genes are given only for firm matches. Clone size is shown for a subset of rows, as once, few, many or a class of expanded clone.

D gene	J gene	V gene	clone size	CDR3 protein
TRBD1	TRBJ1-1	TRBV7-3	NA	CASSQNVLTGGNTEAFF
TRBD1	TRBJ1-1	TRBV7-9	NA	CASSAGQRNTEAFF
NA	TRBJ1-5	TRBV19	NA	CASIERGGNQPQHF
TRBD2	TRBJ2-7	TRBV5-3	NA	CARSSPTGGLSEQYF
NA	TRBJ2-6	TRBV6-1	few	CASSVGYTGANVLTF
NA	TRBJ1-5	TRBV4-3	NA	CASSQEGDQPQHF
NA	TRBJ1-1	TRBV7-8	NA	CASSRDGILYMNTEAFF
NA	TRBJ2-1	TRBV7-2	NA	CASSLYSDPNEQFF
TRBD1	TRBJ1-5	TRBV5-1	once	CASSLIQGAHNYQPQHF
NA	TRBJ1-3	TRBV29-1	NA	CSVETGTGNTIYF
TRBD2	TRBJ2-1	TRBV13	NA	CASSLRQLGRTSYNEQFF
NA	TRBJ2-3	TRBV7-9	once	CASSRTVVDAGVTDTQYF
NA	TRBJ1-2	TRBV4-1	NA	CASSTGGGAYGYTF
TRBD2	TRBJ2-7	TRBV27	once	CASRSTSGSSSEQYF
TRBD1	TRBJ1-1	TRBV5-1	NA	CASSLGDRDWGTEAFF
NA	TRBJ2-3	TRBV1	NA	CTPDPSGGSADTQYF